These 26 T cell receptor beta chains came from one sample sequenced in a study of cytomegalovirus exposure and HLA in healthy donors. 13 Jbeta primers and 60 Vbeta primers were used for the PCR. Sequenced by immunoSEQ multiplex PCR; TCRdb stores in-frame clones only, minus some. The repertoire includes around 120,000 clones, approximately 74% of them detected once, and 9.5% to 13% sits in the top ten. The sample taken for sequencing was PBMCs. These receptor sequences come from a woman between 50 and 59 years old in good health and CMV-seropositive.

The V gene is TRBV5-4, the J gene TRBJ1-4; tentatively, D is TRBD1 (5 bases). Germline assignment: CDR1 SGHNT and CDR2 YYREEE (reference sequence). V dropped 2 bases and J dropped 7 bases, with 15 bases sitting between them. The CDR3 loop spans 15 amino acids. CDR3 DNA: TGTGCCAGCAGCTTAAAAAGGGGAATTAGTGAAAAACTGTTTTTT. Translating gives CASSLKRGISEKLFF. Filled out from reference TRBV5-4 and TRBJ1-4, the complete variable domain reads ETGVTQSPTHLIKTRGQQVTLRCSSQSGHNTVSWYQQALGQGPQFIFQYYREEENGRGNFPPRFSGLQFPNYSSELNVNALELDDSALYLCASSLKRGISEKLFFGSGTQLSVL.

This sequence joins TRBV10-2 and TRBJ2-1; possibly TRBD1 for D (5 bases). The CDR3 is made up of 14 amino acids. The V gene's germline CDR1 is WSHSY and CDR2 SAAADI. The ends were cut back, 0 bases at V and 11 bases at J, with 14 bases in the middle. CDR3 sequence: CASSESTVGAKQFF. In DNA, the CDR3 is TGCGCCAGCAGTGAGTCGACCGTTGGGGCGAAGCAGTTCTTC.

The V gene is TRBV7-8, the J gene TRBJ1-1; D perhaps matches TRBD1 (6 bases). Per germline, CDR1 SGHVS and CDR2 FQNEAQ. V was shortened by 0 bases and J by 0 bases, with 11 bases between the two germline ends. The CDR3 length is 16 residues. The CDR3 sequence: CASSLAPGGVNTEAFF. The CDR3 DNA is TGTGCCAGCAGCTTAGCGCCTGGGGGCGTGAACACTGAAGCTTTCTTT.

V gene TRBV7-8 combines with J gene TRBJ1-5; the D gene is possibly TRBD1 (5 bases). The V end was cut by 7 bases, the J end by 3 bases, with 16 bases between. The CDR3 has 15 amino acids. CDR1 and CDR2 from the germline V gene are SGHVS and FQNEAQ. The CDR3 here is CASTRMGRDNQPQHF. The DNA for the CDR3 is TGTGCCAGCACCAGGATGGGCAGGGACAATCAGCCCCAGCATTTT.

J is TRBJ2-7 and V is TRBV27, with TRBD2 identical over 13 bases. Germline lookup yields CDR1 MNHEY and CDR2 SMNVEV (reference sequence). The CDR3 totals 16 residues. V lost 1 base and J lost 4; bases outside the gene matches: 4. In DNA, the CDR3 is TGTGCCAGCAGTTTATTTTGGACTAGCGGGAGATACGAGCAGTACTTC. Protein: CASSLFWTSGRYEQYF.

This sequence joins TRBV19 and TRBJ1-2; tentatively, D is TRBD1 (5 bases). This CDR3 has 15 residues. CDR1 and CDR2 (germline): LNHDA, SQIVND (reference sequence). Trimming left V 3 bases short and J 1 base short, with 12 bases between. The CDR3 DNA is TGTGCCAGTAGTATGGGGGGATACATTAACTATGGCTACACCTTC. Its protein product is CASSMGGYINYGYTF. Full variable domain (missing parts from reference TRBV19 and TRBJ1-2): DGGITQSPKYLFRKEGQNVTLSCEQNLNHDAMYWYRQDPGQGLRLIYYSQIVNDFQKGDIAEGYSVSREKKESFPLTVTSAQKNPTAFYLCASSMGGYINYGYTFGSGTRLTVV.

This clone was counted a few times. The chain combines TRBV19 with TRBJ1-5; D is ambiguous. CDR3 size: 16 residues. Trimming stripped 7 bases from V and 4 bases from J, with 20 bases between. Germline CDR1 is LNHDA and CDR2 is SQIVND (reference sequence). The CDR3 coding sequence is TGTGCCAGTAAACGATCGGGCACGGGGTCGAATCAGCCCCAGCATTTT. It specifies CASKRSGTGSNQPQHF.

This clone was found once. This chain's CDR3 is CASSSGLAGGLAYEQYF. In DNA, the CDR3 is TGTGCCAGCAGCTCGGGACTAGCGGGAGGTCTGGCCTACGAGCAGTACTTC. The V call is TRBV7-9, the J call TRBJ2-7; TRBD2 matches at 15 bases. Germline lookup yields CDR1 SEHNR and CDR2 FQNEAQ (reference sequence). CDR3 length equals 17 residues. The V gene end was trimmed by 4 bases and the J gene end by 2 bases; junction bases not matched to a gene: 6.

The chain recombines TRBV2 with TRBJ2-2, with 8 nucleotides matching TRBD2. The germline CDR1 and CDR2 sequences are SNHLY and FYNNEI. V was pared by 4 bases and J by 9 bases, with 4 bases of the junction left unmatched. The CDR3 runs to 13 residues. For the CDR3, the DNA is TGTGCCAGCAGTGTAGAGCGGGAGAGGGAGCTGTTTTTT. This sequence encodes CASSVERERELFF. Full variable domain (remainder filled in from reference TRBV2 and TRBJ2-2): EPEVTQTPSHQVTQMGQEVILRCVPISNHLYFYWYRQILGQKVEFLVSFYNNEISEKSEIFDDQFSVERPDGSNFTLKIRSTKLEDSAMYFCASSVERERELFFGEGSRLTVL.

The rearrangement joins TRBV25-1 to TRBJ1-6, with a weak D call TRBD1 (6 bases). Looked up from germline, CDR1 is MGHDK and CDR2 is SYGVNS. Between the trimmed V and J ends, which lost 5 bases and 6 bases, there was a span of 14 bases. The CDR3 contains 15 residues. The CDR3 sequence is CASSIGQTVNSPLHF. CDR3 DNA: TGTGCCAGCAGTATTGGACAGACAGTTAATTCACCCCTCCACTTT. Full variable domain (remainder filled in from reference TRBV25-1 and TRBJ1-6): EADIYQTPRYLVIGTGKKITLECSQTMGHDKMYWYQQDPGMELHLIHYSYGVNSTEKGDLSSESTVSRIRTEHFPLTLESARPSHTSQYLCASSIGQTVNSPLHFGNGTRLTVT.

The CDR3 loop reads CASSFRLWREDPIQYF. CDR3 nucleotides: TGTGCCAGCAGCTTTAGGTTATGGCGGGAGGATCCCATTCAGTACTTC. The V gene is TRBV5-4, the J gene TRBJ2-4; 8 bases match TRBD2. V gave up 2 bases and J gave up 9 bases; unmatched junction bases: 13. The germline gives CDR1 SGHNT, CDR2 YYREEE (reference sequence). The CDR3 is 16 residues long.

This chain links TRBV29-1 with TRBJ1-5; weak D call: TRBD1 (6 bases). Germline CDR1 SQVTM, CDR2 ANQGSEA. Between the trimmed V and J ends, which lost 4 bases and 6 bases, there was a span of 13 bases. The CDR3 has 13 amino acids. This CDR3 is CSVVGQTGQPQHF. CDR3 DNA: TGCAGCGTTGTAGGACAGACTGGTCAGCCCCAGCATTTT.

This chain links TRBV5-1 with TRBJ2-3; D call uncertain. Trimming pared 5 bases from V and 0 bases from J, leaving 10 bases between. The CDR3 has 14 amino acids. CDR1 is SGHRS and CDR2 is YFSETQ in the germline V gene. This CDR3 is CASRVGTSTDTQYF. Here the CDR3 DNA reads TGCGCCAGCAGAGTGGGCACTAGCACAGATACGCAGTATTTT.

This chain joins TRBV27 and TRBJ2-1; no definite D call. The CDR3 totals 15 residues. The germline V and J ends were trimmed by 3 bases and 1 base, with 10 bases remaining between them. Germline assignment: CDR1 MNHEY and CDR2 SMNVEV (reference sequence). The CDR3 sequence is CASSLESNSYNEQFF. The CDR3, as DNA: TGTGCCAGCAGTTTGGAGTCGAATTCCTACAATGAGCAGTTCTTC.

In its sample, this clone was seen once. The rearrangement links TRBV4-3 to TRBJ2-7, with TRBD1 matching 8 bases. CDR3 length: 14 residues. The ends lost 4 bases at V and 6 bases at J; junction bases unmatched: 8. Germline-derived CDR1 and CDR2 are LGHNA and YSLEER. The CDR3 DNA reads TGCGCCAGCAGCCTTGCCGCAGGGGGCCTCGAGCAGTACTTC. Its protein product is CASSLAAGGLEQYF.

The V gene is TRBV29-1, the J gene TRBJ2-7; 7 bases map to TRBD2. Germline CDR1 SQVTM, CDR2 ANQGSEA. J was trimmed by 4 bases and V by 7 bases; bases with no gene match: 13. The CDR3 extends over 14 amino acids. DNA for the CDR3: TGCAGCGCCAAAAGGACTAGAGGGGAGTACGAGCAGTACTTC. Its protein is CSAKRTRGEYEQYF.

The chain carries TRBV6-5 and TRBJ1-2, with D perhaps TRBD1 (5 bases). The V and J ends lost 10 bases and 5 bases respectively, with 14 bases between them. The CDR3 runs to 12 residues. Per germline, CDR1 MNHEY and CDR2 SVGAGI. In DNA form, the CDR3 reads TGTGCCATCCACTCAGGGCGTTATGGCTACACCTTC. It is translated as CAIHSGRYGYTF.

V gene TRBV5-5 combines with J gene TRBJ2-5; 8 bases align to TRBD1. The J call is uncertain, as TRBJ2-7 better fits the DNA end. The CDR3 totals 15 residues. Germline V lookup: CDR1 SGHKS, CDR2 YYEKEE (reference sequence). DNA for the CDR3: TGTGCCAGCAGCAGAACAGGGGGAGCCTCCTACGAGCAGTACTTC. It yields the protein CASSRTGGASYEQYF.

The chain joins TRBV4-3 to TRBJ2-3, with TRBD2 identical over 9 bases. V lost 4 bases, J lost 2 bases, and 7 bases stayed unmatched. Germline CDR1 reads LGHNA; CDR2 reads YSLEER. The CDR3 is made up of 16 amino acids. The CDR3 bases are TGCGCCAGCAGCCGGGAGACTAGCGGATACACAGATACGCAGTATTTT. Its translation: CASSRETSGYTDTQYF.

The chain joins TRBV7-8 to TRBJ1-2; D not resolved. V was cut by 6 bases and J by 4 bases, with 12 bases left in between. The CDR3 is 13 amino acids. Germline CDR1 and CDR2: SGHVS and FQNEAQ. The CDR3 coding sequence is TGTGCCAGCAGTTTGGGCCGCAGCTATGGCTACACCTTC. Translating gives CASSLGRSYGYTF.

The V gene is TRBV5-6, the J gene TRBJ1-1; 8 bases agree with TRBD1. The J segment lost 3 bases and the V segment lost 4 bases, leaving 2 bases of the junction unmatched. The CDR3 has 13 amino acids. Germline V lookup: CDR1 SGHDT, CDR2 YYEEEE. CDR3 nucleotide sequence: TGTGCCAGCAGCATGACAGGGGACACTGAAGCTTTCTTT. This sequence encodes CASSMTGDTEAFF.

The chain uses TRBV5-1 and TRBJ1-1, with 9 bases identical to TRBD1. The V segment lost 4 bases and the J segment 6 bases; nucleotides outside the gene matches: 7. The germline gives CDR1 SGHRS, CDR2 YFSETQ. This CDR3 region has 14 residues. For the CDR3, the DNA is TGCGCCAGCAGCCTGACAGGGGGAGGTTCTGAAGCTTTCTTT. This translates into CASSLTGGGSEAFF.

V is TRBV12-5 and J is TRBJ1-1, with 9 bases that match TRBD1. After removal of 7 bases from V and 5 bases from J, the junction contained 17 bases not matched to a gene. Per the germline V gene, CDR1 is LGHNT and CDR2 is FRNRAP. This CDR3 has 17 amino acids. CDR3 sequence: CASAKNTGTGMGTEAFF. The CDR3 DNA reads TGTGCTAGTGCAAAAAACACCGGGACAGGGATGGGGACTGAAGCTTTCTTT.

The V gene is TRBV10-3, the J gene TRBJ1-5, with a tentative D call TRBD1 (6 bases). The CDR3 runs to 13 residues. The germline CDR1 and CDR2 sequences are ENHRY and SYGVKD. Between the trimmed V and J ends, which lost 6 bases and 6 bases, there was a span of 12 bases. CDR3 residues: CAIRAGEGQPQHF. Here the CDR3 DNA reads TGTGCCATCAGGGCAGGGGAAGGTCAGCCCCAGCATTTT.

The rearrangement links TRBV5-6 to TRBJ2-7; TRBD1 is a possible D gene (6 bases). CDR1 SGHDT and CDR2 YYEEEE come from the germline V gene. Trimming pared 4 bases from V and 1 base from J, leaving 15 bases between. The CDR3 spans 15 residues. CDR3 amino acids: CASSQTGQPSYEQYF. Written as DNA, the CDR3 is TGTGCCAGCAGCCAAACGGGACAACCTTCCTACGAGCAGTACTTC.

This chain connects TRBV15 to TRBJ2-2; D ambiguous. The CDR3 is made up of 15 amino acids. Germline CDR1 LNHNV, CDR2 YYDKDF (reference sequence). Trimming removed 3 bases from V and 1 base from J, with 9 bases in between. As DNA, the CDR3 is TGTGCCACCAGCAGGACACAGCTGAACACCGGGGAGCTGTTTTTT. Protein: CATSRTQLNTGELFF.